Listed below are T cell receptor beta chains from one sample, sequenced in a study of blood T cell repertoires in COVID-19. Produced via immunoSEQ multiplex PCR; TCRdb's table is partial and in-frame only. The repertoire includes under 85,000 clones, 75% to 90% of them detected once, and under 6% sits in the top ten. The source material was peripheral blood. Receptors originate from a man at least 80 years old with acute or convalescent COVID-19. Each CDR3 is given with its conserved first and last residue.

>TRBJ1-3|TRBV2
CASRPGRGSSGNTIYF
>TRBJ2-5|TRBV5-1
CASSQRLAGQETQYF
>TRBJ1-1|TRBV7-3
CASSFRGPDTEAFF
>TRBJ2-6|TRBV4-1
CASSQDAGSGANVLTF
>TRBJ1-2|TRBV11-1
CASSLSGDGYTF
>TRBJ1-6|TRBV7-2
CASSLGQGYNSPLHF
>TRBJ2-6|TRBV28
CASSFTPGQGSGANVLTF
>TRBJ1-5|TRBV4-1
CASSQARTGGGQPQHF
>TRBJ2-1|TRBV4-3
CASSRDRGPYNEQFF
>TRBJ2-1|TRBV19
CASSIPGTGKYEQFF
>TRBJ2-7|TRBV11-1
CASSLLQAYEQYF
>TRBJ1-1|TRBV6-2/TRBV6-3
CASSYFGSTEAFF
>TRBJ1-5|TRBV7-9
CASSSTLYQPQHF
>TRBJ1-5|TRBV28
CASSSVLRILQPQHF
>TRBJ2-1|TRBV7-2
CASSPTPGLGGENEQFF
>TRBJ1-5|TRBV7-9
CASSLGQGAQPQHF
>TRBJ1-4|TRBV5-1
CASRDSPNEKLFF
>TRBJ2-1|TRBV28
CASSLPQSGLYNEQFF
>TRBJ1-1|TRBV7-9
CASSLNRDTEAFF
>TRBJ2-5|TRBV11-3
CASSPGTGGLRETQYF
>TRBJ2-3|TRBV29-1
CSVSPTSGGAADTQYF
>TRBJ1-2|TRBV4-1
CASSQDATGMYGYTF
>TRBJ1-2|TRBV2
CASRSTGDNYGYTF
>TRBJ2-4|TRBV11-2
CASSYGMGTEVFQYF
>TRBJ2-7|TRBV4-2
CAADGGTGTYEQYF
>TRBJ2-1|TRBV5-8
CASSLDASGRAIYEQFF
>TRBJ2-5|TRBV6-5
CASSYGVAGSQETQYF
>TRBJ2-6|TRBV12-5
CASGSVGSSGANVLTF
>TRBJ1-5|TRBV3-1/TRBV3-2
CASSQETGGNQPQHF
>TRBJ1-4|TRBV19
CAARGGTTNEKLFF
>TRBJ2-3|TRBV28
CASSLAGGPVDTQYF
>TRBJ2-7|TRBV4-3
CASSQGQEAHEQYF
>TRBJ2-5|TRBV28
CASSSGQGKETQYF
>TRBJ2-5|TRBV19
CASSGGTSAQETQYF
>TRBJ2-7|TRBV7-9
CASSLGLADSYEQYF
>TRBJ1-4|TRBV19
CASSPGQNEKLFF
>TRBJ2-3|TRBV27
CASSLSIPALGDTQYF
>TRBJ2-5|TRBV27
CASSFQGTYQETQYF
>TRBJ2-1|TRBV28
CASGAGGNSYNEQFF
>TRBJ2-5|TRBV3-1/TRBV3-2
CASRHLTPGETQYF
>TRBJ2-5|TRBV28
CASSEWDRDQETQYF
>TRBJ1-2|TRBV30
CAWSGGGEGRYGYTF
>TRBJ2-1|TRBV10-3
CAISESMREISFNEQFF
>TRBJ2-1|TRBV20-1
CSASPTGAQGRDEQFF
>TRBJ2-2|TRBV5-1
CASSLAQGWTGELFF
>TRBJ1-1|TRBV5-1
CASSTVVNTEAFF
>TRBJ2-3|TRBV3-1/TRBV3-2
CASSQALGLVSWSDTQYF
>TRBJ1-5|TRBV28
CASTDQGGTGGNQPQHF
>TRBJ2-3|TRBV11-3
CASSLGQEPDTQYF
>TRBJ1-6|TRBV6-5
CASNVDRVNSPLHF
>TRBJ2-7|TRBV6-5
CASSNRLAGRDEQYF